These 29 T cell receptor delta chains share one sample of origin, sequenced in a study of gamma-delta T cells after stem cell transplantation. TCRdb applied CATT to the RT-PCR reads for clone calling. Among 1,000 or so delta-chain clones, around 9.8% were seen once, and the ten largest hold roughly 45%. The sequenced sample was gamma-delta T cells. Every receptor here comes from a human donor. It is not recorded whose cells these are; they may come from a transplant donor.

By share, this clone counts as large (0.1 to 1%). The same CDR3 arises from other DNA sequences in this sample as well. The chain recombines TRDV2 with TRDJ1; 8 bases are a match to TRDD3. CDR1 GEAIGNYY and CDR2 EKD come from the germline V gene. The CDR3 spans 17 residues. J lost 0 bases, V lost 3 bases, and 11 bases had no gene match. CDR3 region: CACDPLGGGSYTDKLIF. The CDR3 coding sequence is TGTGCCTGTGACCCCCTTGGTGGGGGATCATACACCGATAAACTCATCTTT.

Comments on this clone: The protein TCRdb lists belongs to a much larger clone and differs from this DNA's translation at residue 3, which points to a read error; the protein shown is made from the DNA. This chain uses TRDV2 with TRDJ1, with a possible D match to TRDD3 (5 bases). Germline lookup yields CDR1 GEAIGNYY and CDR2 EKD. This CDR3 spans 18 amino acids. The CDR3 loop reads CAREPMTNTGISTDKLIF. As DNA, the CDR3 is TGTGCCCGTGAGCCTATGACCAATACAGGGATCAGCACCGATAAACTCATCTTT.

Concerning this clone itself: The protein listed by TCRdb differs at residue 7 from the translated DNA, so the DNA translation is shown. The gene calls are TRDV2 and TRDJ1, with 9 bases matching TRDD3. V lost 0 bases to trimming and J lost 4 bases; unmatched junction nucleotides: 23. Germline V gene lookup returns CDR1 GEAIGNYY and CDR2 EKD. The CDR3 extends over 21 amino acids. For the CDR3, the DNA is TGTGCCTGTGACACCGTGACTGGGGGAACTTCCCGCTACCCGGGAGGCGATAAACTCATCTTT. Translation gives CACDTVTGGTSRYPGGDKLIF.

This clone came up a few times. Possible read error: a much larger clone is one base away. The chain combines TRDV2 with TRDJ1, with no clear D. The CDR3 has 16 residues. Germline V CDR1 and CDR2: GEAIGNYY, EKD. The CDR3 here is CACDTVGTPYTYKLIF. The CDR3 DNA reads TGTGCCTGTGACACCGTTGGGACCCCGTACACCTATAAACTCATCTTT.

Within the sample, this clone is medium-sized. The chain couples TRDV2 to TRDJ1; D is unresolved. The ends were cut back, 3 bases at V and 2 bases at J, with 12 bases in the middle. The CDR3 extends over 14 amino acids. Germline V CDR1 and CDR2: GEAIGNYY, EKD. This chain's CDR3 is CACDPMMTTDKLIF. CDR3 bases: TGTGCCTGTGACCCCATGATGACGACCGATAAACTCATCTTT.

In the case of this clone: A read error is possible here, since a much larger clone lies one base away. The chain joins TRDV2 to TRDJ1, with a tentative D call TRDD3 (5 bases). V was cut by 7 bases and J by 1 base, with 30 bases left in between. This CDR3 spans 19 amino acids. From germline, CDR1 is GEAIGNYY and CDR2 EKD. In DNA form, the CDR3 reads TGTGCCTGCTCTAATGTTACTTGGGGTTACCTCCTGAGCACCGATAAACTCATCTTT. Translating gives CACSNVTWGYLLSTDKLIF.

The table lists this clone with a few counts. Other nucleotide sequences in the sample specify the same CDR3. The chain links TRDV2 to TRDJ1; 7 bases line up with TRDD3. V lost 4 bases to trimming and J lost 3 bases; unmatched junction nucleotides: 19. Germline CDR1 reads GEAIGNYY; CDR2 reads EKD. The CDR3 extends over 18 amino acids. CDR3 region: CACDILQTGVYSPDKLIF. DNA for the CDR3: TGTGCCTGTGATATCCTTCAAACTGGGGTCTACTCTCCCGATAAACTCATCTTT.

With regard to this clone: The protein TCRdb gives is from a much larger clone and does not agree with this DNA's translation at residue 17, likely a read error; the protein shown here comes from the DNA. The chain uses TRDV2 and TRDJ4; TRDD3 aligns across 12 bases. This CDR3 contains 18 residues. Looked up from germline, CDR1 is GEAIGNYY and CDR2 is EKD. The CDR3 region has the DNA TGTGCCTGTGACTCAGTACTGGGGGATACCCAGGGCCTCAGACCCCTGACCTTT. Amino acids: CACDSVLGDTQGLRPLTF.

Comments on this clone: This may come from a read error, since a much larger clone is one base off. V gene TRDV2 combines with J gene TRDJ1; no definite D call. The CDR3 length is 17 residues. Germline V gene lookup returns CDR1 GEAIGNYY and CDR2 EKD. V was shortened by 0 bases and J by 0 bases, with 16 bases between the two germline ends. CDR3 coding DNA: TGTGCCTGTGACACCGTCGATGCTAAAGGGTACACCGATAAACTCATCTTT. This gives the protein CACDTVDAKGYTDKLIF.

The chain recombines TRDV1 with TRDJ4, with a weak D call TRDD2 (9 bases). From germline, CDR1 is TSWWSYY and CDR2 QGS. This CDR3 is built from 22 residues. Trimming left V 0 bases short and J 0 bases short, with 32 bases between. CDR3 nucleotides: TGTGCTCTTGGGGAACTCGGGTCCTTCCTACTAAGCTGGGGGAATTTGGCCAGACCCCTGATCTTT. It yields the protein CALGELGSFLLSWGNLARPLIF.

On this clone: TCRdb assigns this DNA the protein of a much larger clone, which departs from its translation at residue 15; this likely reflects a read error, and the protein shown comes from translating the DNA. Other nucleotide sequences from this sample produce the same CDR3. This chain joins TRDV2 and TRDJ1, with 11 nucleotides matching TRDD3. The CDR3 extends over 23 amino acids. Trimming removed 3 bases from V and 0 bases from J; junction bases left unmatched: 26. Germline V gene data show CDR1 as GEAIGNYY and CDR2 as EKD. CDR3 nucleotides: TGTGCCTGTGACTTGTTACTGGGGGATAATACCCCGAATACCAGGCATTACACCGATAAACTCATCTTT. Encoded protein: CACDLLLGDNTPNTRHYTDKLIF.

This clone showed up just a few times. A read error likely explains why the TCRdb protein, taken from a much larger clone, differs from this DNA's translation at residue 8; the protein shown is translated from the DNA. The genes are TRDV2 and TRDJ1; a weak D match, TRDD3 (5 bases). The CDR3 runs to 18 residues. Germline V gives CDR1 GEAIGNYY, CDR2 EKD. The V end lost 4 bases, the J end lost 1 base, and 24 bases lay between the germline ends. CDR3 sequence reads: CACEPMTTTGISTDKLIF. CDR3 nucleotide sequence: TGTGCCTGTGAGCCTATGACCACTACAGGGATCAGCACCGATAAACTCATCTTT.

The chain employs TRDV2 and TRDJ1, with D possibly being TRDD3 (6 bases). Trimming took 0 bases from V and 1 from J, leaving 26 bases between them. CDR3 size: 20 residues. Germline CDR1 GEAIGNYY, CDR2 EKD. In DNA form, the CDR3 reads TGTGCCTGTGACACCATTAATAGACGGGGGGAGAGTAGTGGCACCGATAAACTCATCTTT. It is translated as CACDTINRRGESSGTDKLIF.

In this sample, this clone is medium-sized (0.01 to 0.1%). Other DNA variants within this sample encode the same CDR3. V usage is TRDV2 and J usage is TRDJ1, with D perhaps matching TRDD2 (5 bases). CDR3 length equals 24 residues. Trimming removed 0 bases at V and 0 bases at J, with 37 bases between. Germline loops: CDR1 GEAIGNYY, CDR2 EKD. The CDR3 here is CACDTLLNFATATATGLYTDKLIF. In nucleotides, the CDR3 is TGTGCCTGTGACACCCTCCTAAATTTCGCTACCGCAACTGCTACGGGGTTGTACACCGATAAACTCATCTTT.

As for this clone: A clone one base away is much larger, so this may be a read error. The chain is built from TRDV2 and TRDJ1, with TRDD3 as a possible D gene (6 bases). Germline values: CDR1 GEAIGNYY, CDR2 EKD. V was shortened by 3 bases and J by 7 bases, with 14 bases between the two germline ends. The CDR3 is made up of 13 amino acids. The CDR3 region is CACDPRGEGKLIF. The CDR3 bases are TGTGCCTGTGACCCACGGGGGGAGGGTAAACTCATCTTT.

The sample holds a few counts of this clone. This chain connects TRDV2 to TRDJ1; D is perhaps TRDD3 (6 bases). Trimming cost V 0 bases and J 0 bases, with 16 bases left between them. The CDR3 spans 17 residues. The germline V gene encodes CDR1 GEAIGNYY and CDR2 EKD. DNA for the CDR3: TGTGCCTGTGACACCGCCGGGGGACCGAACTACACCGATAAACTCATCTTT. It codes for CACDTAGGPNYTDKLIF.

In the case of this clone: A far more abundant clone sits one base away, making this likely a read error. Other DNA sequences in this sample translate to the same CDR3. J is TRDJ1 and V is TRDV2; 7 nucleotides align to TRDD3. Germline V gives CDR1 GEAIGNYY, CDR2 EKD. CDR3 size: 18 residues. The junction had 19 bases not matched to a gene; V was cut back by 4 bases and J by 3 bases. This CDR3 is CACDSLQTGGYAPDKLIF. The DNA for the CDR3 is TGTGCCTGTGATAGCCTTCAAACTGGAGGATACGCTCCCGATAAACTCATCTTT.

This clone is termed medium-sized. Within the sample, other DNA sequences also encode this same CDR3. This chain uses TRDV2 with TRDJ1; the match to TRDD3 covers 10 bases. In germline, CDR1 is GEAIGNYY, CDR2 EKD. The J segment lost 11 bases and the V segment lost 1 base, leaving 15 bases of the junction unmatched. The CDR3 is 16 amino acids. The CDR3 here is CACDTVGGDTRVQLIF. The CDR3 nucleotides are TGTGCCTGTGACACAGTTGGGGGGGATACGAGGGTACAGCTCATCTTT.

As for this clone: At the DNA level, this CDR3 is encoded by other sequences in the same sample as well. V is TRDV2 and J is TRDJ1; D not resolved. Germline V gene data show CDR1 as GEAIGNYY and CDR2 as EKD. V was shortened by 0 bases and J by 1 base, with 17 bases between the two germline ends. This CDR3 comprises 17 residues. The CDR3 sequence is CACDTALAGGGTDKLIF. As DNA, the CDR3 is TGTGCCTGTGACACCGCCCTAGCTGGAGGTGGCACCGATAAACTCATCTTT.

As for this clone: There is a difference at residue 4 between the TCRdb protein and the DNA translation, so the protein given here was translated from the DNA. V and J are TRDV2 and TRDJ1; 8 bases are a match to TRDD3. There are 18 residues in the CDR3. J was trimmed by 0 bases and V by 4 bases; bases with no gene match: 15. Germline-derived CDR1 and CDR2 are GEAIGNYY and EKD. The CDR3 region is CACDALGDPDKYTDKLIF. CDR3 DNA sequence: TGTGCCTGTGATGCTCTGGGGGACCCAGATAAGTACACCGATAAACTCATCTTT.

By frequency in the sample, this clone is medium-sized. A much larger clone lies a single base off, so this may be a read error. The chain joins TRDV2 to TRDJ1, with 9 bases that match TRDD3. V lost 0 bases, J lost 2 bases, and 12 bases stayed unmatched. CDR1 GEAIGNYY and CDR2 EKD come from the germline V gene. The CDR3 is 18 amino acids. CDR3 nucleotide sequence: TGTGCCTGTGACACCGTCGCTACGTGGGGGGATACAACCGATAAACTCATCTTT. Translation: CACDTVATWGDTTDKLIF.

By proportion, this clone is medium-sized. This chain connects TRDV2 to TRDJ1; 8 nucleotides line up with TRDD3. The ends lost 4 bases at V and 0 bases at J; junction bases unmatched: 15. From germline, CDR1 is GEAIGNYY and CDR2 EKD. The CDR3 has 18 residues. The CDR3 protein is CACEALGDPDKYTDKLIF. In nucleotides, the CDR3 is TGTGCCTGTGAGGCTCTGGGGGACCCAGATAAGTACACCGATAAACTCATCTTT.

Worth noting for this clone: A far larger clone is only one base removed, so a read error is likely. Within the sample, other DNA sequences also encode this same CDR3. The gene calls are TRAV29/DV5 and TRDJ1; 11 nucleotides match TRDD3. The CDR3 is 20 residues long. Germline values: CDR1 NSMFDY, CDR2 ISSIKDK. In DNA, the CDR3 is TGTGCAGCAAGCGCGCGGGCTGGGGGATACTTGCCAAGGTACACTGATAAACTCATCTTT. Protein: CAASARAGGYLPRYTDKLIF.

This clone was observed a few times. It is likely a read error: a sequence one base away is far more abundant. Other DNA sequences in the sample encode the same CDR3. The chain is built from TRDV2 and TRDJ1; the match to TRDD3 covers 11 bases. The CDR3 runs 23 residues. The germline CDR1 and CDR2 sequences are GEAIGNYY and EKD. The CDR3 reads CACDLLLGDNTPNTGHYTDKLIF. Here the CDR3 DNA reads TGTGCCTGTGACTTGTTACTGGGGGATAATACCCCGAATACCGGGCATTACACCGACAAACTCATCTTT.

Of note for this clone: Since a much larger clone is just one base distant, this may be a read error. Other DNA sequences in the sample encode the same CDR3. This CDR3 reads CACDTVATLGDTTDKLIF. The CDR3 DNA reads as TGTGCCTGTGACACCGTCGCTACGTTGGGGGATACCACCGATAAACTCATCTTT. The chain carries TRDV2 and TRDJ1, with TRDD3 matching 10 bases. Germline V gene sequence: CDR1 GEAIGNYY, CDR2 EKD. V shed 0 bases and J 1 base; nucleotides not matched to a gene: 10. The CDR3 has 18 residues.

This clone has more than one count but fewer than ten. This DNA's translation differs at residue 14 from TCRdb's protein, which comes from a much larger clone; a read error is likely, and the protein shown is translated from the DNA. The chain couples TRDV2 to TRDJ1; 10 bases are a match to TRDD3. The CDR3 is 16 residues long. J gave up 13 bases and V 1 base, and 17 bases lay outside the gene matches. Germline V gene sequence: CDR1 GEAIGNYY, CDR2 EKD. The CDR3 region has the DNA TGTGCCTGTGACACAGTTGGGGGGGATACGCGGTTACAGCCCATCTTT. Protein product: CACDTVGGDTRLQPIF.

As concerns this clone: The amino acid sequence in TCRdb belongs to a much larger clone and departs from this DNA's translation at residue 9, likely a sequencing read error; the sequence shown is translated from the DNA. This chain uses TRDV2 with TRDJ1, with 7 bases aligning to TRDD3. J gave up 0 bases and V 3 bases, and 30 bases lay outside the gene matches. Germline CDR1 GEAIGNYY, CDR2 EKD. The CDR3 contains 23 residues. CDR3 amino acids: CACDLLLGNNTPNTGHYTDKLIF. CDR3 sequence (DNA): TGTGCCTGTGACTTGTTACTGGGGAATAATACCCCGAATACCGGGCATTACACCGATAAACTCATCTTT.

The J gene is TRDJ1, the V gene TRDV1; 8 nucleotides match TRDD3. V shed 1 base and J 2 bases; nucleotides not matched to a gene: 27. The CDR3 covers 23 residues. Germline V gives CDR1 TSWWSYY, CDR2 QGS. Written as DNA, the CDR3 is TGTGCTCTTGGGGAACCACTTACGAGAAAAACCCCCTGGGGGAGACCCCCGACCGATAAACTCATCTTT. Amino acids: CALGEPLTRKTPWGRPPTDKLIF.

This clone has a single count. Here the CDR3 DNA reads TGTGCTCTTGGGGAACCCGCCTTCCTCCGCACTTTTTACTGGGGGATGAGAGGGTCCGATAAACTCATCTTT. This codes for CALGEPAFLRTFYWGMRGSDKLIF. This chain links TRDV1 with TRDJ1, with 10 positions matching TRDD3. The CDR3 is made up of 24 amino acids. V was pared by 1 base and J by 3 bases, with 29 bases of the junction left unmatched. Germline V gives CDR1 TSWWSYY, CDR2 QGS.